These 9 T cell receptor beta chains share one sample of origin, sequenced in a study of cytomegalovirus exposure and HLA in healthy donors. Clones were read by immunoSEQ multiplex PCR, and TCRdb kept only the in-frame ones, dropping some. Of 110,000 or so clones in the sample, more than 70% were seen once. The source material was PBMCs. Receptors were obtained from a young man in good health and CMV-seronegative.

V is TRBV10-2 and J is TRBJ2-1, with D possibly being TRBD1 (5 bases). With 6 bases removed from V and 6 bases from J, the gap between germline ends came to 12 bases. Germline V lookup: CDR1 WSHSY, CDR2 SAAADI. This CDR3 comprises 13 residues. CDR3 nucleotides: TGCGCCAGCAGACAGGACGGTTCCAATGAGCAGTTCTTC. Translation: CASRQDGSNEQFF.

The chain is built from TRBV7-9 and TRBJ2-1; 7 bases match TRBD1. The V and J ends lost 3 bases and 5 bases, in that order; junction bases with no gene match: 7. CDR1 is SEHNR and CDR2 is FQNEAQ in the germline V gene (reference sequence). CDR3 length: 15 residues. The CDR3 nucleotides read TGTGCCAGCAGCTTCGGCACAGGGGTGGACAATGAGCAGTTCTTC. This codes for CASSFGTGVDNEQFF.

This chain uses TRBV5-1 with TRBJ1-4; 9 bases map to TRBD1. Germline V gene data show CDR1 as SGHRS and CDR2 as YFSETQ. The CDR3 length is 14 residues. Trimming removed 7 bases from V and 1 base from J; junction bases left unmatched: 2. CDR3 in amino acids: CASGQGLTNEKLFF. CDR3 coding DNA: TGCGCCAGCGGACAGGGGCTAACTAATGAAAAACTGTTTTTT.

This clone was seen only once. The J gene is TRBJ1-4, the V gene TRBV25-1, with no clear D. Between the trimmed V and J ends, which lost 5 bases and 1 base, there was a span of 14 bases. The CDR3 is 16 amino acids. Germline assignment: CDR1 MGHDK and CDR2 SYGVNS. CDR3: CASSPRGEGTNEKLFF. The CDR3 nucleotides are TGTGCCAGCAGTCCCCGGGGTGAGGGAACTAATGAAAAACTGTTTTTT.

The rearrangement links TRBV11-2 to TRBJ2-2; D call uncertain. V lost 3 bases, J lost 1 base, and 12 bases lay in between. This CDR3 is built from 16 residues. Germline CDR1 reads SGHAT; CDR2 reads FQNNGV. CDR3: CASSFGVLGNTGELFF. The CDR3 DNA reads as TGTGCCAGCAGCTTTGGAGTACTTGGGAACACCGGGGAGCTGTTTTTT.

The chain employs TRBV29-1 and TRBJ2-7; D perhaps matches TRBD1 (7 bases). V lost 0 bases and J 1 base, leaving 13 bases between the germline ends. This CDR3 region has 15 residues. From germline, CDR1 is SQVTM and CDR2 ANQGSEA. Here the CDR3 DNA reads TGCAGCGTTGAAGACGGCGGGGACAGTTCCTACGAGCAGTACTTC. Encoded protein: CSVEDGGDSSYEQYF.

The genes are TRBV5-4 and TRBJ2-2, with 9 bases fitting TRBD1. The V gene end was trimmed by 1 base and the J gene end by 7 bases; junction bases not matched to a gene: 5. This CDR3 is built from 15 residues. Germline loops: CDR1 SGHNT, CDR2 YYREEE (reference sequence). This CDR3 reads CASSLQQGANGELFF. The CDR3 DNA reads as TGTGCCAGCAGCTTGCAACAGGGGGCGAACGGGGAGCTGTTTTTT.

This CDR3 reads CASSVHGQGNNEQFF. CDR3 DNA sequence: TGTGCCAGCAGCGTCCACGGACAGGGAAACAATGAGCAGTTCTTC. V gene TRBV9 combines with J gene TRBJ2-1; 8 bases align to TRBD1. The CDR3 contains 15 residues. Germline V gene data show CDR1 as SGDLS and CDR2 as YYNGEE. J gave up 5 bases and V 2 bases, and 6 bases lay outside the gene matches.

The chain joins TRBV2 to TRBJ2-5; D is uncertain. There are 11 residues in the CDR3. V was trimmed by 7 bases and J by 5 bases, leaving 8 bases between them. The germline gives CDR1 SNHLY, CDR2 FYNNEI. The CDR3 DNA reads as TGTGCCAGCACCATGAGGGAGACCCAGTACTTC. Translating gives CASTMRETQYF.